The next 8 T cell receptor beta chains were all read from a single sample in a study of blood T cell repertoires in COVID-19. Profiled with immunoSEQ multiplex PCR; TCRdb holds only in-frame clones, not every one. The sample carries approximately 170,000 clones, around 89% recorded once. What was sequenced was peripheral blood. The receptors stem from a man aged 18 to 30 who had recovered from COVID-19.

The chain carries TRBV6-5 and TRBJ1-6; a possible D gene is TRBD1 (6 bases). V was trimmed by 5 bases and J by 9 bases, leaving 14 bases between them. CDR3 length: 14 amino acids. CDR1 and CDR2 (germline): MNHEY, SVGAGI. The CDR3 region is CASSPLQGISPLHF. The CDR3 nucleotides read TGTGCCAGCAGTCCCCTCCAGGGGATTTCACCCCTCCACTTT.

This chain connects TRBV6-5 to TRBJ2-7, with 9 bases aligning to TRBD2. The CDR3 has 15 residues. The V segment lost 6 bases and the J segment 2 bases; nucleotides outside the gene matches: 8. Germline CDR1 and CDR2: MNHEY and SVGAGI. CDR3 DNA: TGTGCCAGCAGCCACGGACTAGCGACTGCCTACGAGCAGTACTTC. This sequence encodes CASSHGLATAYEQYF.

This clone came up a few times. The V call is TRBV7-8, the J call TRBJ1-5; 8 nucleotides agree with TRBD1. With V trimmed by 4 bases and J by 0 bases, 5 bases remained unmatched. The CDR3 totals 16 residues. CDR1 SGHVS and CDR2 FQNEAQ come from the germline V gene. Written as DNA, the CDR3 is TGTGCCAGCAGCTCTGGACAGGGCTATAGCAATCAGCCCCAGCATTTT. This codes for CASSSGQGYSNQPQHF.

DNA for the CDR3: TGTGCCAGCAGCTTTCCGGGGATCAACGAGCAGTACTTC. This translates into CASSFPGINEQYF. The rearrangement joins TRBV7-9 to TRBJ2-7, with D possibly matching TRBD2 (5 bases). Germline lookup yields CDR1 SEHNR and CDR2 FQNEAQ (reference sequence). This CDR3 region has 13 residues. The germline V and J ends were trimmed by 3 bases and 5 bases, with 11 bases remaining between them.

V usage is TRBV5-1 and J usage is TRBJ1-6; 8 bases are a match to TRBD1. With V trimmed by 4 bases and J by 4 bases, 7 bases remained unmatched. The CDR3 length is 16 residues. CDR1 and CDR2 from the germline V gene are SGHRS and YFSETQ. The CDR3 nucleotides read TGCGCCAGCAGCAGTTCCGGACAGGGTTATAATTCACCCCTCCACTTT. This translates into CASSSSGQGYNSPLHF.

The chain joins TRBV4-3 to TRBJ2-5; D is perhaps TRBD2 (6 bases). This CDR3 contains 14 residues. Trimming took 1 base from V and 5 from J, leaving 11 bases between them. Germline lookup yields CDR1 LGHNA and CDR2 YSLEER. The CDR3 region is CASSQGGVGETQYF. In nucleotides, the CDR3 is TGCGCCAGCAGCCAAGGGGGGGTCGGGGAGACCCAGTACTTC.

V gene TRBV30 combines with J gene TRBJ1-1; no reliable D call. Germline CDR1 is GTSNPN and CDR2 is SVGIG (reference sequence). This CDR3 has 14 residues. Trimming removed 0 bases at V and 0 bases at J, with 8 bases between. The CDR3 DNA follows: TGTGCCTGGAGTGTAGTCAGTGTGAACACTGAAGCTTTCTTT. Translation gives CAWSVVSVNTEAFF.

The chain carries TRBV9 and TRBJ2-1; 9 nucleotides line up with TRBD2. The CDR3 totals 17 residues. The germline gives CDR1 SGDLS, CDR2 YYNGEE. The junction had 12 bases not matched to a gene; V was cut back by 4 bases and J by 4 bases. The CDR3 region is CASSFSIGREGYNEQFF. CDR3 sequence (DNA): TGTGCCAGCAGCTTTAGTATTGGGCGGGAGGGATACAATGAGCAGTTCTTC. The full variable domain, with the rest looked up from reference TRBV9 and TRBJ2-1, is DSGVTQTPKHLITATGQRVTLRCSPRSGDLSVYWYQQSLDQGLQFLIQYYNGEERAKGNILERFSAQQFPDLHSELNLSSLELGDSALYFCASSFSIGREGYNEQFFGPGTRLTVL.